This TCR beta chain emerged from a study of T cell repertoires in cytomegalovirus infection. Study as a whole: Through public TCR beta signatures, both CMV infection and matching HLA type were indicated. Points from the study as a whole: Frequencies of public TCR beta families were cumulated, and this identified carriers of CMV plus the relevant HLA. There were HLA-C-restricted CMV-specific TCR beta clonotypes dominating the ex vivo response.

V was cut by 0 bases and J by 5 bases, with 11 bases left in between. Per germline, CDR1 ENHRY and CDR2 SYGVKD. The CDR3 is made up of 14 amino acids. TCRdb re-called the reads with MiXCR, one entry per CDR3 protein. The sample includes 550,000 to 850,000 distinct CDR3 sequences, 33% seen only once; the top ten take roughly 18%. In the case of this clonotype: Its antigen is undetermined.

The clonotype originates from a human donor in good health (CMV status not recorded). Some clones in this sample may be carry-over from other donors' samples. Sequenced here: cultured PBMCs, sampled from culture after CMV antigen stimulation. The chain links TRBV10-3 to TRBJ2-7; unclear D gene. CDR3 region: CAISESIMLDEQYF. CDR3 coding DNA: TGTGCCATCAGTGAGTCTATAATGCTCGACGAGCAGTACTTC.